This TCR beta chain appears in the sequencing data of a study of shared clonotypes between healthy human individuals (dated by TCRdb to the early 2020s). Study-level background: The cohort included three men and a couple of women between 18 and 49 years of age. For each donor, three plates each were used for CD4 naive and CD4 memory, two plates were used for CD8 naive, and one plate was used for CD8 memory. Blood TCR repertoires of a handful of healthy adults were deeply sequenced to estimate repertoire size and the extent of clonotype sharing between individuals. Libraries were prepared and TCR repertoires were sequenced by different laboratories using diverse techniques, in order to increase sequencing depth and limit assay-specific biases. Leukapheresis yielded between about 0.85 and 10 billion PBMCs per donor. Paper-wide results and their limitations: Incomplete sequencing was indicated by rarefaction of sorted-subset datasets, despite the large sequencing depth. Naive subsets generally had larger estimated clonotype richness than memory subsets did. The small number of donors limited the genetic and exposure-history diversity represented. Across a handful of donors, around 5% of naive CD4, roughly 3.8% of naive CD8, roughly 2.3% of memory CD4, and about 0.44% of memory CD8 clonotypes were shared. Based on pairwise subsampling, the degree of clonotype sharing among donors was expected to be affected by sequencing depth. Sampling was limited to blood, and TCR repertoires in tissue likely differ from TCR repertoires in blood. Compared with non-shared clonotypes, clonotypes shared by all four sorted-subset donors had higher generation probabilities.

Regarding this clone: Its antigen is not yet known. No base quality values were provided; no much bigger clone lies one nucleotide off.

The CDR3 holds 16 amino acids from the cysteine to the phenylalanine. Only the CDR3 portion is preserved as DNA: 48 bases, with reading frame beginning at the first base. V is reduced by 3 bases and J by 6 bases, leaving a spacing of 18 bases between them. The germline V gene (reference sequence) sets CDR1 to MNHEY and CDR2 to SMNVEV. Using the deep immunoSEQ assay, multiplex PCR amplified TCR CDR3 regions from genomic DNA. Genomic DNA extracted from each cell subset was distributed evenly over all wells of several immunoSEQ 96-well plates, and each plate served as one replicate. For sorted subsets, roughly 200 ng of genomic DNA, equivalent to around 29,000 T cell genomes, went into each replicate PCR. Purified libraries were quantified with a Qubit 3.0 fluorometer, sized on a Bioanalyzer 2100, and re-quantified with the KAPA Library Quantification kit. A separate single-read 150-cycle Illumina NextSeq 550 flow cell was used to sequence each immunoSEQ 96-well plate. The study's own analysis went as follows. Because the immunoSEQ output included only junctional sequences and no quality scores, the filtering could not be the same as the filtering used for full-length reads. Sequences were annotated with PyIR, a Python wrapper for IgBLAST v1.9, and V/J genes and CDR3 were assigned using IMGT germline references. Reads were filtered out if the reads had weak V/J assignments (E-value above 1e-6), no CDR3, stop codons, out-of-frame junctions, or ambiguous translated residues. V3J clonotypes were defined as sequences sharing an identical inferred V gene, J gene, and CDR3 amino acid sequence. To compute the percentage overlap between repertoires, the number of shared unique clonotypes was divided by the size of the smaller repertoire. Three approaches were used to assess repertoire richness: RTK rarefaction, the Chao1 estimator, and Recon v2.1 estimates of unobserved clonotypes. For all TCRbeta clonotypes obtained by the gDNA method from a handful of donors, generation probabilities were computed with OLGA. Entries here come from immuneACCESS through TCRdb and include only in-frame sequences with V and J called. Some clones fail to appear in such tables; in the studies checked, an unresolved V gene covers under half of the shortfall, and the cause of the remainder is unknown. Clone size and V and J calls were adopted from that table, with D and trimming inferred from the DNA. The sample table lists just over 2,000,000 clones, less than 95% of them with a count of one. 1% to 1.3% of the sample belongs to the ten largest clones.

CD8 naive samples consisted of CD45RO-negative cells that were positively selected for CCR7, yielding a CD45RA+CCR7+ population without TemRA cells. Healthy HIV-negative adults with no recently reported acute infections or vaccinations were included as donors. Every donor was a Caucasian adult residing in Nashville, Tennessee, USA. After blood collection by leukapheresis, PBMCs were isolated using Ficoll-Histopaque density gradient centrifugation and then cryopreserved in the vapor phase of liquid nitrogen. Analytical flow cytometry was used to check the purity and quantity of each magnetically sorted T cell population. From each sorted fraction, genomic DNA was isolated and quantified by UV absorbance on a Nanodrop 2000c.

The clonotype comes from a man aged 18-30 years in good health. The source material was naive CD8+ T cells sorted from blood. According to the study, the label for this sample's cell subset or site signals: CD45RA+CCR7+. The chain is encoded by TRBV27 joined to TRBJ2-1; TRBD2 is a weak D gene call, 6 bases matching. CDR3 sequence: CASSFIGPGSPNEQFF. Read as DNA, the sequence is TGTGCCAGCAGTTTCATAGGCCCCGGGAGTCCCAATGAGCAGTTCTTC.